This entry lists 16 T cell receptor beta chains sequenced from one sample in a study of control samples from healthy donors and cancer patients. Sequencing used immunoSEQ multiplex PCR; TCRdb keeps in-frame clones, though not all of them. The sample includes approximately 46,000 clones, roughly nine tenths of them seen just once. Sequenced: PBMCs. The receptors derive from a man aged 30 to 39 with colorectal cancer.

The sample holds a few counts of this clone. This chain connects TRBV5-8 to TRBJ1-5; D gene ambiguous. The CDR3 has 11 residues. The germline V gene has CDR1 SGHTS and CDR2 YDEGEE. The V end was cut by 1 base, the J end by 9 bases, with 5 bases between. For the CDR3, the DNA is TGTGCCAGCAGCTTGCCTGGGCCCCAGCATTTT. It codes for CASSLPGPQHF.

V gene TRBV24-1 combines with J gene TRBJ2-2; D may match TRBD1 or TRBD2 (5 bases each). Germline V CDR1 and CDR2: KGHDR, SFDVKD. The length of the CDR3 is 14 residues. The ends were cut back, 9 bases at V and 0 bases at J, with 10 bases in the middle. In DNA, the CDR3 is TGTGCCACCTGGGACGGAGCGAACACCGGGGAGCTGTTTTTT. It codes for CATWDGANTGELFF.

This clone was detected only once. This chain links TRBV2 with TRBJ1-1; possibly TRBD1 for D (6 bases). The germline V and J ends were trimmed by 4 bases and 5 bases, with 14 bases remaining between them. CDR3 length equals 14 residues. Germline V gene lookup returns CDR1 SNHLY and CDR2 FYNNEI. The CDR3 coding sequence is TGTGCCAGCAGTGGGTATAGGGGGGGAACTGAAGCTTTCTTT. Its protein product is CASSGYRGGTEAFF.

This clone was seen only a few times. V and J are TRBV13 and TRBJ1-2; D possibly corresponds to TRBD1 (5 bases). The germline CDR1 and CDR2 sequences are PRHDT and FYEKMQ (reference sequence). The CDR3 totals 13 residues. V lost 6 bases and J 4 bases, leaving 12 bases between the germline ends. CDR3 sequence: CASRGRAVYGYTF. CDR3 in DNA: TGTGCCAGCAGGGGCAGGGCAGTCTATGGCTACACCTTC.

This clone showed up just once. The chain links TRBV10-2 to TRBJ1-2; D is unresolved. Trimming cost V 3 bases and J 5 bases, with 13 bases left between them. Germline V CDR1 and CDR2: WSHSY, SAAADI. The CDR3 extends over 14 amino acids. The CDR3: CASSDEPRGYGYTF. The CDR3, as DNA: TGCGCCAGCAGTGACGAGCCGCGAGGGTATGGCTACACCTTC.

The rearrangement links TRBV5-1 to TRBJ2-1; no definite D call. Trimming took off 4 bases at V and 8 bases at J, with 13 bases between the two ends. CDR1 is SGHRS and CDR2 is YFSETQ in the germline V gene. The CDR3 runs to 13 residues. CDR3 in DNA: TGCGCCAGCAGCCCCCTCAGTAGACATGAGCAGTTCTTC. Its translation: CASSPLSRHEQFF.

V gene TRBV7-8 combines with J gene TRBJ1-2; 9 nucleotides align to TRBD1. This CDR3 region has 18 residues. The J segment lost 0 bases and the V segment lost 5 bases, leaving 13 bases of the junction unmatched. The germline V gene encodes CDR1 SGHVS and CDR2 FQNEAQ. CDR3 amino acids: CASSTPGQGQGSNYGYTF. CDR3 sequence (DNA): TGTGCCAGCAGCACCCCGGGACAGGGACAAGGCTCTAACTATGGCTACACCTTC.

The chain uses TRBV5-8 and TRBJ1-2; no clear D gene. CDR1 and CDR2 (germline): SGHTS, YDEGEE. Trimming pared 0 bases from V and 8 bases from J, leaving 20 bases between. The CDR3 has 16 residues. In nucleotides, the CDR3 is TGTGCCAGCAGCTTGGATGGATTGGGATCCCTTGTAGGCTACACCTTC. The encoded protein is CASSLDGLGSLVGYTF. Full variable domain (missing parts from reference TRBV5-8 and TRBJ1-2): EAGVTQSPTHLIKTRGQQATLRCSPISGHTSVYWYQQALGLGLQFLLWYDEGEERNRGNFPPRFSGRQFPNYSSELNVNALELEDSALYLCASSLDGLGSLVGYTFGSGTRLTVV.

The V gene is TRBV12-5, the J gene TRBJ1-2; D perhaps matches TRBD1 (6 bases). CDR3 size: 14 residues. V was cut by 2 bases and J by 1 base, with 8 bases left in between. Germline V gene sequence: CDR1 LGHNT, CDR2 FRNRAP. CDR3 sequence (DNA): TGTGCTAGTGGTTTGACAGGGATTAACTATGGCTACACCTTC. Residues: CASGLTGINYGYTF.

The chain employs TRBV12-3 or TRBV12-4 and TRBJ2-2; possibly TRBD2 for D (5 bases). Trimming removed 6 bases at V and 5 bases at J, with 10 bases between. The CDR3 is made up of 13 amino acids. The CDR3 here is CASRETNTGELFF. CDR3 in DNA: TGTGCCAGCAGGGAGACTAATACCGGGGAGCTGTTTTTT.

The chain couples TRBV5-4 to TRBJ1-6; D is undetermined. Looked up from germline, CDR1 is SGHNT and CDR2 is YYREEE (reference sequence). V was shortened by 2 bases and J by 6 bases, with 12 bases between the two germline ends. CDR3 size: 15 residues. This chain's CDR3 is CASSFGRAPNSPLHF. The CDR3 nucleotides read TGTGCCAGCAGCTTCGGACGGGCCCCTAATTCACCCCTCCACTTT.

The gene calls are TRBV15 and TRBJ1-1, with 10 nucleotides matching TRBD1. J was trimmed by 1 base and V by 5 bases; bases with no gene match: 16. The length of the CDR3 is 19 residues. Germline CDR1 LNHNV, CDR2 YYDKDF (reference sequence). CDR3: CATSRTPGQGYGWNTEAFF. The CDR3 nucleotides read TGTGCCACCAGCCGTACCCCGGGACAGGGGTATGGGTGGAACACTGAAGCTTTCTTT.

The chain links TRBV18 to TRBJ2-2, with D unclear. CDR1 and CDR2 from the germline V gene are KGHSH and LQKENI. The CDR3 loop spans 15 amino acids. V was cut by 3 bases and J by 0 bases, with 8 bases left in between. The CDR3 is CASSPVQTNTGELFF. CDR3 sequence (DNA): TGTGCCAGCTCACCGGTACAGACGAACACCGGGGAGCTGTTTTTT.

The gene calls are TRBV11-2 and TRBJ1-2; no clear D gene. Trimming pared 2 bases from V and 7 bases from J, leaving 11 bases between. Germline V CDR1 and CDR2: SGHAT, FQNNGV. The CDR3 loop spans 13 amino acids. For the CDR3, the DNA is TGTGCCAGCAGCTTATTCGAGGGAGGTGGCTACACCTTC. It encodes CASSLFEGGGYTF. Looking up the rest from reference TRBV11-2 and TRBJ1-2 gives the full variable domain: EAGVAQSPRYKIIEKRQSVAFWCNPISGHATLYWYQQILGQGPKLLIQFQNNGVVDDSQLPKDRFSAERLKGVDSTLKIQPAKLEDSAVYLCASSLFEGGGYTFGSGTRLTVV.

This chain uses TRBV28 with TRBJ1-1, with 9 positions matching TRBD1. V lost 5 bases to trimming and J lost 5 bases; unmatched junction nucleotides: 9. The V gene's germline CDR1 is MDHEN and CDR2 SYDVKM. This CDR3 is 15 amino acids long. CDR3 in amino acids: CASSAFTGGGTEAFF. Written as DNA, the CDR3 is TGTGCCAGCAGTGCTTTCACAGGGGGCGGAACTGAAGCTTTCTTT.

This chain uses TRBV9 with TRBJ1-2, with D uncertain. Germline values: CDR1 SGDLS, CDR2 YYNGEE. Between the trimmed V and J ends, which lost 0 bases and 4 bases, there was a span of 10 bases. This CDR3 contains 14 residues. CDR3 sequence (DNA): TGTGCCAGCAGCGTAGCCGGTGATCTCTATGGCTACACCTTC. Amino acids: CASSVAGDLYGYTF.